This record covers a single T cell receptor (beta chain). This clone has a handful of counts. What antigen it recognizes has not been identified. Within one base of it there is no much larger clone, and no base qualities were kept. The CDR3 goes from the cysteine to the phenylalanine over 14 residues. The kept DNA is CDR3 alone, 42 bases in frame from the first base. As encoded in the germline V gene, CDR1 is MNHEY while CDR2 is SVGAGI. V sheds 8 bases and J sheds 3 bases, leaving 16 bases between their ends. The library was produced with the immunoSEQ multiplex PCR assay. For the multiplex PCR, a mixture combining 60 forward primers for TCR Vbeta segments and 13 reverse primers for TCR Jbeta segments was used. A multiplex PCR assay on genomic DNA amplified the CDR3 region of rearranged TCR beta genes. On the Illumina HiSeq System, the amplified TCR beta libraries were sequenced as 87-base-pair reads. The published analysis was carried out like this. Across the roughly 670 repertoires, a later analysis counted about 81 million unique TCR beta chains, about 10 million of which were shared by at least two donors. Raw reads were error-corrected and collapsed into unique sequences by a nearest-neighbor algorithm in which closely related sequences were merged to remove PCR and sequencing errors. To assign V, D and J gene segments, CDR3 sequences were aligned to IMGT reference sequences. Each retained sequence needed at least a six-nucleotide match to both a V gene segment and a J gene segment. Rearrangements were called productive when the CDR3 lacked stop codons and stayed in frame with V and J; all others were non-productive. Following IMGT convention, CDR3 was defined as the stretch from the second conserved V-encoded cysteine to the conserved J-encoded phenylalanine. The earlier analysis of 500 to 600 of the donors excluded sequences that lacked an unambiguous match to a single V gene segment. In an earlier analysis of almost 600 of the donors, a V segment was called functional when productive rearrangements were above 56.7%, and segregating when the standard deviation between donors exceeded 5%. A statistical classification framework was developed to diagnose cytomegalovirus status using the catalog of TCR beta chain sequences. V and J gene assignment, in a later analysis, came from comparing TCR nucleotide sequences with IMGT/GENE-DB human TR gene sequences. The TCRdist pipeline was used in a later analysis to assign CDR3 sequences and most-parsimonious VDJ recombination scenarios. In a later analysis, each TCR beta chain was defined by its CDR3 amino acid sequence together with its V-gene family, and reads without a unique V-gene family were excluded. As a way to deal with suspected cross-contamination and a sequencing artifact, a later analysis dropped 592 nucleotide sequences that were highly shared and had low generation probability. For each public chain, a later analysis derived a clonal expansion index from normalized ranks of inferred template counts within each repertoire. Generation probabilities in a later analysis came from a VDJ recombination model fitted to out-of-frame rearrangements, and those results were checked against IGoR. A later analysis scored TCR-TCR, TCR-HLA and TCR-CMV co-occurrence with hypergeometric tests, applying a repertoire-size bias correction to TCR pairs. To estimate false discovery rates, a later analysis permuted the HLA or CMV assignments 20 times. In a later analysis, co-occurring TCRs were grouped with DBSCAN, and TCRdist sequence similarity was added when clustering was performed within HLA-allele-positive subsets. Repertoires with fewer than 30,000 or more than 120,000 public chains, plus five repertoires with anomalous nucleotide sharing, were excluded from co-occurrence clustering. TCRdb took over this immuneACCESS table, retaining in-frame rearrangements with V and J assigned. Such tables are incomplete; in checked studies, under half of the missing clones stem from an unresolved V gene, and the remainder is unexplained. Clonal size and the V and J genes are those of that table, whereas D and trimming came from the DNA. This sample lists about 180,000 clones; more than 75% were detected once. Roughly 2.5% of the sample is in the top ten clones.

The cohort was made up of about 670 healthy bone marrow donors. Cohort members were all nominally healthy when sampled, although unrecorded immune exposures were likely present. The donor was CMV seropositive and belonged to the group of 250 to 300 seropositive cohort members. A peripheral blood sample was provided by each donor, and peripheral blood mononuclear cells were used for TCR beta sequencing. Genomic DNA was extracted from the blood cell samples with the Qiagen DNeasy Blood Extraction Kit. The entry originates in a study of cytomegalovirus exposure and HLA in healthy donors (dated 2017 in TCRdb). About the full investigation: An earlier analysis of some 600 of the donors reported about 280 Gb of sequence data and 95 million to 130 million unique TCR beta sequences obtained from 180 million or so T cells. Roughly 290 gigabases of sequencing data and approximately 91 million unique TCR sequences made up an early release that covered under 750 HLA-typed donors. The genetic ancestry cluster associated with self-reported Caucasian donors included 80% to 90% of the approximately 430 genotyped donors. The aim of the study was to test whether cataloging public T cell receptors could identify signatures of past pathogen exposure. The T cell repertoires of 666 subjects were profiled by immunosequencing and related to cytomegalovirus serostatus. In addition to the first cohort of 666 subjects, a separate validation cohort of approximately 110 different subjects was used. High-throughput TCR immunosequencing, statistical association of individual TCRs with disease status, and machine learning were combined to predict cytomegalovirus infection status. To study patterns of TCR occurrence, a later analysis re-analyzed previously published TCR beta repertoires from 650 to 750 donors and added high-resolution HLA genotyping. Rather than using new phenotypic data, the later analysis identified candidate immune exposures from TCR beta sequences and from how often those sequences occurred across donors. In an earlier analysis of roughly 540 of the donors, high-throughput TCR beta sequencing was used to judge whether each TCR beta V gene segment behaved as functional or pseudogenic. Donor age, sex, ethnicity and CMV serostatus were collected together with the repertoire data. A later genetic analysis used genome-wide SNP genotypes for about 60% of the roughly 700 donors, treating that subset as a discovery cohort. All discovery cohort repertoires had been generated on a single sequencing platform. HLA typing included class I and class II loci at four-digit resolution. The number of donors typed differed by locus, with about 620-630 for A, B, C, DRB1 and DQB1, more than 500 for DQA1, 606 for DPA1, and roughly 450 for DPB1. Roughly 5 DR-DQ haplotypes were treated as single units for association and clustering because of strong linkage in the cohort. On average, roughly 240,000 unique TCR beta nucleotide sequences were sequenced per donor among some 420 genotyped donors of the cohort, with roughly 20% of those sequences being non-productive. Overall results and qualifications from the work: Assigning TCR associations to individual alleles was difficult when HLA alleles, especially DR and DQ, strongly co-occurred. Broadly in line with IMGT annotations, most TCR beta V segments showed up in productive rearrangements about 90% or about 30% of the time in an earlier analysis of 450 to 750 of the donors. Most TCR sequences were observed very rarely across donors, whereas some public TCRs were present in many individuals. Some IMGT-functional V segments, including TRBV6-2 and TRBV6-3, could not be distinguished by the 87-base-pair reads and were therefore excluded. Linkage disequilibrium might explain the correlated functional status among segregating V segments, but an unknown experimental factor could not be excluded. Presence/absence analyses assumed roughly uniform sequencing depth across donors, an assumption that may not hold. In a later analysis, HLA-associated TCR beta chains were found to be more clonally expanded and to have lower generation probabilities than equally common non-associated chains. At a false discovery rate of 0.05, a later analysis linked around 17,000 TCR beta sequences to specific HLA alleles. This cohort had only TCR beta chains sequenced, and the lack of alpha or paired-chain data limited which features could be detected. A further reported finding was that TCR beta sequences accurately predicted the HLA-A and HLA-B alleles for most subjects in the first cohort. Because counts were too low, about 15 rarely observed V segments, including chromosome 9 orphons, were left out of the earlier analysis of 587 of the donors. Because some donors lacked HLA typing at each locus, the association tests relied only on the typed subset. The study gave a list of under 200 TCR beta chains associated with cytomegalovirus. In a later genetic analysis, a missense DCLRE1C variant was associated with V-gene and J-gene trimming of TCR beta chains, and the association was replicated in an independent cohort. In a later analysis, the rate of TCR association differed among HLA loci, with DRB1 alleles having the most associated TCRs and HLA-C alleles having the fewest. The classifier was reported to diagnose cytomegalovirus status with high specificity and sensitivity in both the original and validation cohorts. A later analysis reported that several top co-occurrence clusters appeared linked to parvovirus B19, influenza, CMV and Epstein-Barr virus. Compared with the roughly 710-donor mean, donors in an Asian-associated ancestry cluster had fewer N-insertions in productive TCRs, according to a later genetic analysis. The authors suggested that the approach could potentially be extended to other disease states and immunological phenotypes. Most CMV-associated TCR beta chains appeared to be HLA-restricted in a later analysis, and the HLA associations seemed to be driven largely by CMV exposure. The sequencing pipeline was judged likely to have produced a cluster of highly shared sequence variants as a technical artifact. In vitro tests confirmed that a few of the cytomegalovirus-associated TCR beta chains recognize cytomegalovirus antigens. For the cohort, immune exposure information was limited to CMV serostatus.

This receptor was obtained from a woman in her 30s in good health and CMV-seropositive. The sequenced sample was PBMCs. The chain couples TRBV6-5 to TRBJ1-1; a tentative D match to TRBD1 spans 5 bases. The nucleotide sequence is TGTGCCAGCGGGGCTTGGAGGGGCCACACTGAAGCTTTCTTT. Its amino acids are CASGAWRGHTEAFF.